One and the same sample provided the 14 T cell receptor beta chains below, sequenced in a study of blood T cell repertoires in COVID-19. Assay: immunoSEQ multiplex PCR; the TCRdb copy retains only in-frame clones and omits some. The data hold approximately 380,000 clones, with around 90% observed a single time. The sample was PBMCs or T cells enriched from blood (not recorded which). Receptor source: a woman younger than 35 who had recovered from COVID-19.

The genes are TRBV3-1 (or the pseudogene TRBV3-2) and TRBJ1-1; D gene unclear. CDR3 length: 14 amino acids. Germline-derived CDR1 and CDR2 are LGHDT and YNNKEL (reference sequence). V was shortened by 1 base and J by 6 bases, with 12 bases between the two germline ends. CDR3 nucleotides: TGTGCCAGCAGCCAAGTGTTCGGGGAAGCTGAAGCTTTCTTT. Protein product: CASSQVFGEAEAFF.

The chain has TRBV7-9 and TRBJ1-4; TRBD1 aligns across 7 bases. The ends lost 3 bases at V and 4 bases at J; junction bases unmatched: 2. The CDR3 has 14 amino acids. Germline V gives CDR1 SEHNR, CDR2 FQNEAQ (reference sequence). The DNA of the CDR3 is TGTGCCAGCAGCTTCCGGGACAGTAATGAAAAACTGTTTTTT. Protein: CASSFRDSNEKLFF.

The rearrangement links TRBV7-3 to TRBJ1-1; unclear D gene. Trimming stripped 2 bases from V and 4 bases from J, with 17 bases between. Germline CDR1 reads SGHTA; CDR2 reads FQGTGA. The CDR3 spans 16 residues. The CDR3 loop is CASSLSGRVASTEAFF. The CDR3 nucleotides read TGTGCCAGCAGCTTATCGGGGAGGGTAGCGAGCACTGAAGCTTTCTTT. The full variable domain, in which reference TRBV7-3 and TRBJ1-1 provide the parts outside the CDR3, is GAGVSQTPSNKVTEKGKYVELRCDPISGHTALYWYRQSLGQGPEFLIYFQGTGAADDSGLPNDRFFAVRPEGSVSTLKIQRTERGDSAVYLCASSLSGRVASTEAFFGQGTRLTVV.

CDR3 DNA: TGTGCCAGCAGCCTTCCGGGACAGGGGAACTATGGCTACACCTTC. Protein sequence: CASSLPGQGNYGYTF. The chain uses TRBV5-6 and TRBJ1-2; 10 positions match TRBD1. CDR3 length: 15 amino acids. The V segment lost 4 bases and the J segment 2 bases; nucleotides outside the gene matches: 5. The germline V gene has CDR1 SGHDT and CDR2 YYEEEE.

The chain recombines TRBV6-5 with TRBJ1-4; no reliable D call. The CDR3 totals 13 residues. V shed 2 bases and J shed 7 bases, with 8 bases lying between them. CDR1 is MNHEY, CDR2 SVGAGI, per germline. The CDR3 DNA is TGTGCCAGCAGTTACGGAGAGTTTGAAAAACTGTTTTTT. Translating it yields CASSYGEFEKLFF.

This clone has a handful of counts. The chain carries TRBV3-1 (or the pseudogene TRBV3-2) and TRBJ1-2, with 7 bases fitting TRBD1. The V segment lost 5 bases and the J segment 4 bases; nucleotides outside the gene matches: 1. The CDR3 contains 12 residues. Looked up from germline, CDR1 is LGHDT and CDR2 is YNNKEL (reference sequence). For the CDR3, the DNA is TGTGCCAGCAGCGACAGGGTCTATGGCTACACCTTC. It encodes CASSDRVYGYTF.

This clone was detected only a few times. The chain recombines TRBV2 with TRBJ1-5, with a possible D match to TRBD1 (5 bases). The V gene's germline CDR1 is SNHLY and CDR2 FYNNEI. CDR3 length equals 14 residues. Trimming cost V 1 base and J 7 bases, with 11 bases left between them. The CDR3 loop reads CASSEGGPKQPQHF. CDR3 sequence (DNA): TGTGCCAGCAGTGAAGGGGGCCCCAAACAGCCCCAGCATTTT.

V is TRBV9 and J is TRBJ2-7, with a weak D call TRBD1 (5 bases). The germline CDR1 and CDR2 sequences are SGDLS and YYNGEE. This CDR3 is 13 amino acids long. The germline V and J ends were trimmed by 2 bases and 3 bases, with 9 bases remaining between them. DNA of the CDR3: TGTGCCAGCAGCGTTGGACACGGCTACGAGCAGTACTTC. Translated: CASSVGHGYEQYF.

Details on this clone: The sample carries other DNA sequences with the same CDR3. This rearrangement joins TRBV4-2 to TRBJ1-5; no reliable D call. CDR3 size: 13 residues. With 0 bases removed from V and 4 bases from J, the gap between germline ends came to 4 bases. Germline V gene lookup returns CDR1 LGHNA and CDR2 YNFKEQ. As DNA, the CDR3 is TGTGCCAGCAGCCAAGATCCGAATCAGCCCCAGCATTTT. It yields the protein CASSQDPNQPQHF.

This clone showed up just a few times. This sequence joins TRBV5-5 and TRBJ1-2; 7 positions match TRBD1. CDR1 SGHKS and CDR2 YYEKEE come from the germline V gene (reference sequence). With 4 bases clipped from V and 6 bases from J, the junction kept 9 bases outside the gene matches. The CDR3 runs to 14 residues. CDR3 protein: CASSETGDRNGYTF. As DNA, the CDR3 is TGTGCCAGCAGCGAAACAGGGGATCGGAATGGCTACACCTTC.

This clone has just a few counts. V gene TRBV6-5 combines with J gene TRBJ1-2, with TRBD1 as a possible D gene (5 bases). There are 12 residues in the CDR3. Trimming took 5 bases from V and 8 from J, leaving 12 bases between them. Germline V lookup: CDR1 MNHEY, CDR2 SVGAGI. CDR3 protein: CASSTRDSGYTF. CDR3 nucleotide sequence: TGTGCCAGCAGTACCAGGGATAGCGGCTACACCTTC.

The J gene is TRBJ2-7, the V gene TRBV24-1, with TRBD1 matching 8 bases. Unmatched junction bases numbered 10, after V lost 4 bases and J lost 6 bases. The CDR3 loop spans 15 amino acids. Per germline, CDR1 KGHDR and CDR2 SFDVKD. CDR3 in amino acids: CATSESGTGNREQYF. The CDR3 DNA reads TGTGCCACCAGTGAATCCGGGACAGGCAACCGCGAGCAGTACTTC.

This clone has only a few counts. V usage is TRBV7-2 and J usage is TRBJ2-5; the match to TRBD2 covers 9 bases. V shed 2 bases and J 4 bases; nucleotides not matched to a gene: 5. Germline V CDR1 and CDR2: SGHTA, FQGNSA. The CDR3 has 15 amino acids. CDR3 region: CASSLPSGVSETQYF. CDR3 DNA: TGTGCCAGCAGCTTACCTAGCGGGGTTTCAGAGACCCAGTACTTC. Using reference TRBV7-2 and TRBJ2-5 for the parts outside the CDR3, the full variable domain is GAGVSQSPSNKVTEKGKDVELRCDPISGHTALYWYRQSLGQGLEFLIYFQGNSAPDKSGLPSDRFSAERTGGSVSTLTIQRTQQEDSAVYLCASSLPSGVSETQYFGPGTRLLVL.

The rearrangement uses TRBV3-1 (or the pseudogene TRBV3-2) and TRBJ1-4; no definite D call. Trimming shortened V by 0 bases and J by 1 base, and 9 bases separated the two germline ends. Germline values: CDR1 LGHDT, CDR2 YNNKEL (reference sequence). The CDR3 is made up of 16 amino acids. In DNA form, the CDR3 reads TGTGCCAGCAGCCAAGAAGGCACTATAACTAATGAAAAACTGTTTTTT. Translating gives CASSQEGTITNEKLFF.